This T cell receptor (beta chain) was retrieved from a study of T cell responses to AZD1222 COVID-19 vaccine (dated by TCRdb to the early 2020s). Background for the entire study: A total of approximately 240 trial participants underwent TCR sequencing, of whom more than 200 had received two doses of AZD1222 and some 25 had received two doses of the MenACWY control vaccine. Trial participants were enrolled into age subgroups of 18-55, 56-69 and 70-plus years, which contained approximately 150, 30 and 60 TCR-sequenced participants, respectively.

The CDR3 regions of human TCRbeta chains were subjected to immunosequencing. On the study's bioinformatics: Repertoire TCRs were checked for matches against a reference library of SARS-CoV-2-specific TCRs that had been generated using the MIRA antigen-specificity platform. Breadth was defined as the fraction of unique TCRs that were SARS-CoV-2-associated, and depth was defined as the fraction of total T cells that were SARS-CoV-2-associated. Each spike-specific TCR was assigned to its reactive spike region and to a CD4 or CD8 class using the MIRA data. Log10-transformed breadth and depth values were compared by one-way ANOVA with Sidak's multiple comparisons tests. The clones in this table, taken by TCRdb from immuneACCESS, are in-frame only. Not every clone is retained; where verified, under half of the shortfall comes from an unresolved V gene, and the cause of the rest is unknown. The V and J calls and clone size come from that table; D and trimming were worked out from the DNA. Counted in this sample were under 200,000 clones; around 94% of them appeared once. About 3.6% of the sample is held by the ten biggest clonotypes.

The germline V gene (reference sequence) gives CDR1 as LNHDA and CDR2 as SQIVND. Including cysteine and phenylalanine, the CDR3 has 14 amino acids. Just the 42-base CDR3 DNA is kept, in frame starting at base 1. Trimming takes 5 bases from V and 2 bases from J, and the germline ends sit 10 bases apart. What this sample's time point label stands for: about 28 days (+/-7) after the second vaccine dose. According to the study, the label for this sample's treatment or condition signals: meningococcal conjugate vaccine given as trial control. Vaccinee samples came from UK trials COV001 and COV002, including a single-blind randomized controlled phase 2/3 trial of AZD1222 (ChAdOx1 nCoV-19) in healthy adults. For TCRbeta chain sequencing, PBMC samples from trial participants were taken at day 0 and at day 28 after the second dose. Findings and caveats that apply to the study as a whole: The 56-69-year group was small, and its depth increase did not reach significance, likely because of low power. Conclusions about previously exposed vaccinees are limited, since just a handful of AZD1222 recipients were seropositive for SARS-CoV-2 at baseline. Epitopes outside the regions mutated in the B.1.351 and B.1.1.7 variants were reportedly recognized by nearly half of the unique spike-specific TCRs. The vaccine-associated CD4 TCRs covered the entire spike protein, and the dominant responses fell in regions 160-218 and 743-854. Because no samples from the day 14 peak response were available, repertoires could be characterized only after the peak T cell response. Most participants were white British and females outnumbered males, and the authors suggested that clonal diversity may have been underestimated. A significant rise in spike-specific TCR breadth and depth was observed after two AZD1222 doses relative to day 0 and relative to MenACWY recipients.

This clone appeared a few times. Its antigen target is currently unknown. No much larger clone is present one base from it, and per-base qualities are unavailable. The chain was built from TRBV19 and TRBJ1-3; the D gene cannot be named for sure. The clonotype was recovered from an adult who received the MenACWY meningococcal vaccine as a control. The sequences come from peripheral blood, collected 28 days after the second dose of the MenACWY control vaccine. CDR3 loop: CASSVRSTGNTIYF. The DNA sequence is TGTGCCAGTAGTGTGAGAAGCACTGGAAACACCATATATTTT.